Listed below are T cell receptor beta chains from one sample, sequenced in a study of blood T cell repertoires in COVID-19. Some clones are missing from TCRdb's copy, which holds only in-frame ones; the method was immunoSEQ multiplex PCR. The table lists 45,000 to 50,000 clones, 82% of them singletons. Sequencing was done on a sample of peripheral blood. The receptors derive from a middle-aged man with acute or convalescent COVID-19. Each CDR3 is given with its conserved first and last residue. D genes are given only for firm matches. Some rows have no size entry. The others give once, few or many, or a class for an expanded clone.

CDR3aa: CASMEGSNQPQHF
CDR3nt: TGTGCCAGTATGGAGGGTAGCAATCAGCCCCAGCATTTT
abundance: -
v_gene: TRBV19
j_gene: TRBJ1-5
d_gene: -

CDR3aa: CATSRGLGQSNQPQHF
CDR3nt: TGTGCCACCAGCAGGGGGCTGGGTCAGAGCAATCAGCCCCAGCATTTT
abundance: few
v_gene: TRBV15
j_gene: TRBJ1-5
d_gene: -

CDR3aa: CATSRDQGPNTGELFF
CDR3nt: TGTGCCACCAGCAGGGATCAGGGTCCGAACACCGGGGAGCTGTTTTTT
abundance: -
v_gene: TRBV15
j_gene: TRBJ2-2
d_gene: -

CDR3aa: CASSLVHRGRGGYTF
CDR3nt: TGTGCCAGCAGCTTGGTTCACAGGGGGCGAGGGGGCTACACCTTC
abundance: -
v_gene: TRBV5-6
j_gene: TRBJ1-2
d_gene: TRBD1

CDR3aa: CASSGTGREQYF
CDR3nt: TGCGCCAGCAGCGGGACAGGTCGCGAGCAGTACTTC
abundance: -
v_gene: TRBV5-1
j_gene: TRBJ2-7
d_gene: TRBD1

CDR3aa: CASSLRAGDTDTQYF
CDR3nt: TGTGCCAGCAGCTTAAGAGCGGGGGATACAGATACGCAGTATTTT
abundance: -
v_gene: TRBV7-3
j_gene: TRBJ2-3
d_gene: TRBD2

CDR3aa: CASSTSPTSSGNEQFF
CDR3nt: TGTGCCAGCAGCACCTCCCCGACCAGCTCGGGGAATGAGCAGTTCTTC
abundance: -
v_gene: TRBV21-1
j_gene: TRBJ2-1
d_gene: -

CDR3aa: CASSESRGQFF
CDR3nt: TGCGCCAGCAGTGAATCCCGGGGGCAGTTCTTC
abundance: -
v_gene: TRBV10-2
j_gene: TRBJ2-1
d_gene: -

CDR3aa: CASSQDSQGSTEAFF
CDR3nt: TGTGCCAGCAGCCAGGATAGTCAGGGCAGCACTGAAGCTTTCTTT
abundance: -
v_gene: TRBV4-2
j_gene: TRBJ1-1
d_gene: -

CDR3aa: CASSYPGQGNYGYTF
CDR3nt: TGTGCCAGCAGTTACCCCGGACAGGGGAACTATGGCTACACCTTC
abundance: -
v_gene: TRBV6-2/TRBV6-3
j_gene: TRBJ1-2
d_gene: TRBD1

CDR3aa: CATSDVPGQGEISGNTIYF
CDR3nt: TGTGCCACCAGTGACGTCCCGGGACAGGGGGAAATCTCTGGAAACACCATATATTTT
abundance: -
v_gene: TRBV24-1
j_gene: TRBJ1-3
d_gene: TRBD1

CDR3aa: CASSQESGQGGNQPQHF
CDR3nt: TGTGCCAGCAGCCAAGAATCGGGACAGGGAGGCAATCAGCCCCAGCATTTT
abundance: -
v_gene: TRBV4-2
j_gene: TRBJ1-5
d_gene: TRBD1

CDR3aa: CAWNPGTGGYYGYTF
CDR3nt: TGTGCCTGGAATCCCGGGACAGGGGGTTACTATGGCTACACCTTC
abundance: -
v_gene: TRBV30
j_gene: TRBJ1-2
d_gene: TRBD1

CDR3aa: CASSQEVGNPGGYTF
CDR3nt: TGCGCCAGCAGCCAAGAAGTGGGGAACCCGGGGGGCTACACCTTC
abundance: medium-sized
v_gene: TRBV4-3
j_gene: TRBJ1-2
d_gene: -

CDR3aa: CASSHQGQGNSPLHF
CDR3nt: TGTGCCAGCAGCCACCAGGGACAGGGTAATTCACCCCTCCACTTT
abundance: -
v_gene: TRBV6-1
j_gene: TRBJ1-6
d_gene: TRBD1

CDR3aa: CSVVVGGQSGTQYF
CDR3nt: TGCAGCGTTGTTGTGGGGGGGCAATCTGGTACGCAGTATTTT
abundance: -
v_gene: TRBV29-1
j_gene: TRBJ2-3
d_gene: -

CDR3aa: CSVLTVGYTF
CDR3nt: TGCAGTGTGCTGACAGTTGGCTACACCTTC
abundance: -
v_gene: TRBV20-1
j_gene: TRBJ1-2
d_gene: -

CDR3aa: CASSIVGGTNEKLFF
CDR3nt: TGTGCCAGCAGTATAGTGGGGGGAACTAATGAAAAACTGTTTTTT
abundance: -
v_gene: TRBV7-9
j_gene: TRBJ1-4
d_gene: -

CDR3aa: CASSIGGGTEAFF
CDR3nt: TGTGCCAGTAGTATTGGCGGGGGGACTGAAGCTTTCTTT
abundance: -
v_gene: TRBV19
j_gene: TRBJ1-1
d_gene: -

CDR3aa: CASSYGLGGFQETQYF
CDR3nt: TGTGCCAGCAGTTACGGGCTTGGGGGGTTCCAAGAGACCCAGTACTTC
abundance: -
v_gene: TRBV6-6
j_gene: TRBJ2-5
d_gene: -

CDR3aa: CASSFLQNNQPQHF
CDR3nt: TGTGCCAGCAGTTTTTTACAGAACAATCAGCCCCAGCATTTT
abundance: -
v_gene: TRBV27
j_gene: TRBJ1-5
d_gene: -

CDR3aa: CASRGHSSGANVLTF
CDR3nt: TGTGCCAGCAGAGGCCACAGCTCTGGGGCCAACGTCCTGACTTTC
abundance: -
v_gene: TRBV9
j_gene: TRBJ2-6
d_gene: -

CDR3aa: CASSLGTGNQPQHF
CDR3nt: TGCGCCAGCAGCTTGGGGACAGGGAATCAGCCCCAGCATTTT
abundance: -
v_gene: TRBV5-1
j_gene: TRBJ1-5
d_gene: TRBD1

CDR3aa: CASSLAQGDFNEQYF
CDR3nt: TGCGCCAGCAGCTTGGCACAGGGGGATTTCAACGAGCAGTACTTC
abundance: few
v_gene: TRBV5-1
j_gene: TRBJ2-7
d_gene: TRBD1

CDR3aa: CASTPWQGANGELFF
CDR3nt: TGTGCCAGTACCCCCTGGCAGGGCGCCAACGGGGAGCTGTTTTTT
abundance: -
v_gene: TRBV19
j_gene: TRBJ2-2
d_gene: -

CDR3aa: CASSRDRLNTGELFF
CDR3nt: TGTGCCAGCAGCCGGGACAGGTTGAACACCGGGGAGCTGTTTTTT
abundance: -
v_gene: TRBV11-3
j_gene: TRBJ2-2
d_gene: TRBD1

CDR3aa: CASSYPTSGGRETQYF
CDR3nt: TGTGCCAGCAGTTACCCGACTAGCGGGGGTCGGGAGACCCAGTACTTC
abundance: -
v_gene: TRBV6-6
j_gene: TRBJ2-5
d_gene: TRBD2

CDR3aa: CATSLSSYNEQFF
CDR3nt: TGTGCCACCAGTTTGAGCTCCTACAATGAGCAGTTCTTC
abundance: -
v_gene: TRBV24-1
j_gene: TRBJ2-1
d_gene: -

CDR3aa: CASSAGTGGSQPQHF
CDR3nt: TGTGCCAGCAGCGCTGGGACAGGGGGTAGTCAGCCCCAGCATTTT
abundance: few
v_gene: TRBV3-1/TRBV3-2
j_gene: TRBJ1-5
d_gene: TRBD1

CDR3aa: CASSFITGQSFGALHF
CDR3nt: TGTGCCAGCAGCTTTATCACCGGACAGAGCTTTGGAGCCCTCCACTTT
abundance: -
v_gene: TRBV11-2
j_gene: TRBJ1-6
d_gene: -

CDR3aa: CASSVGRDRASEQFF
CDR3nt: TGTGCCAGCAGTGTTGGGAGGGATCGGGCTTCTGAGCAGTTCTTC
abundance: -
v_gene: TRBV25-1
j_gene: TRBJ2-1
d_gene: TRBD2

CDR3aa: CASSRQGAGELFF
CDR3nt: TGCGCCAGCAGCCGCCAAGGGGCCGGGGAGCTGTTTTTT
abundance: -
v_gene: TRBV4-3
j_gene: TRBJ2-2
d_gene: -

CDR3aa: CASRSGTSNYGYTF
CDR3nt: TGTGCCAGTAGAAGTGGGACAAGCAACTATGGCTACACCTTC
abundance: -
v_gene: TRBV19
j_gene: TRBJ1-2
d_gene: -

CDR3aa: CASSESGGRAEAFF
CDR3nt: TGCGCCAGCAGTGAGTCGGGGGGGCGGGCTGAAGCTTTCTTT
abundance: once
v_gene: TRBV10-2
j_gene: TRBJ1-1
d_gene: -

CDR3aa: CASRRGAIWGSPTTDTQYF
CDR3nt: TGTGCCAGCAGGCGAGGGGCAATCTGGGGTTCGCCAACCACAGATACGCAGTATTTT
abundance: -
v_gene: TRBV6-6
j_gene: TRBJ2-3
d_gene: -

CDR3aa: CASSPGTGNYNEQFF
CDR3nt: TGTGCCAGCAGCCCCGGGACAGGGAACTACAATGAGCAGTTCTTC
abundance: few
v_gene: TRBV3-1/TRBV3-2
j_gene: TRBJ2-1
d_gene: TRBD1

CDR3aa: CASSTRTSGGAGGYEQYF
CDR3nt: TGTGCCAGCAGCACTCGGACTAGCGGGGGGGCCGGAGGTTACGAGCAGTACTTC
abundance: -
v_gene: TRBV7-2
j_gene: TRBJ2-7
d_gene: TRBD2

CDR3aa: CASSAGGGGNYGYTF
CDR3nt: TGTGCCAGCAGTGCCGGGGGGGGAGGGAACTATGGCTACACCTTC
abundance: -
v_gene: TRBV28
j_gene: TRBJ1-2
d_gene: -

CDR3aa: CASSPPGGEKLFF
CDR3nt: TGTGCCAGCTCACCACCAGGGGGAGAAAAACTGTTTTTT
abundance: few
v_gene: TRBV18
j_gene: TRBJ1-4
d_gene: -

CDR3aa: CASSLYRAVDEQFF
CDR3nt: TGTGCCAGCAGTTTATACCGTGCTGTAGATGAGCAGTTCTTC
abundance: -
v_gene: TRBV28
j_gene: TRBJ2-1
d_gene: -

CDR3aa: CASRRDSSAGTDTQYF
CDR3nt: TGTGCCAGCAGACGGGACAGTTCCGCGGGCACAGATACGCAGTATTTT
abundance: -
v_gene: TRBV2
j_gene: TRBJ2-3
d_gene: TRBD1

CDR3aa: CASSEYRTATSNQPQHF
CDR3nt: TGTGCCAGCAGTGAATACAGGACAGCTACTAGCAATCAGCCCCAGCATTTT
abundance: -
v_gene: TRBV6-1
j_gene: TRBJ1-5
d_gene: -

CDR3aa: CASSLNSYEQYF
CDR3nt: TGCGCCAGCAGCTTGAATAGCTACGAGCAGTACTTC
abundance: -
v_gene: TRBV5-1
j_gene: TRBJ2-7
d_gene: -

CDR3aa: CASSYGSPPREFF
CDR3nt: TGTGCCAGCAGTTATGGCAGCCCACCTCGGGAGTTCTTC
abundance: -
v_gene: TRBV6-5
j_gene: TRBJ2-1
d_gene: -

CDR3aa: CASRPTGLLNYGYTF
CDR3nt: TGTGCCAGCAGACCAACAGGGCTACTTAACTATGGCTACACCTTC
abundance: once
v_gene: TRBV9
j_gene: TRBJ1-2
d_gene: -

CDR3aa: CASSVVEYNTEAFF
CDR3nt: TGTGCCAGCAGCGTAGTTGAGTACAACACTGAAGCTTTCTTT
abundance: -
v_gene: TRBV9
j_gene: TRBJ1-1
d_gene: -

CDR3aa: CASSRPTGLNTEAFF
CDR3nt: TGTGCCAGCAGCCGCCCGACAGGCTTGAACACTGAAGCTTTCTTT
abundance: -
v_gene: TRBV7-9
j_gene: TRBJ1-1
d_gene: -

CDR3aa: CASRTSGPNEQFF
CDR3nt: TGTGCCAGCCGGACTAGCGGGCCCAATGAGCAGTTCTTC
abundance: -
v_gene: TRBV2
j_gene: TRBJ2-1
d_gene: TRBD2

CDR3aa: CASPTVAGGTTYEQYF
CDR3nt: TGTGCCAGCCCTACAGTAGCGGGGGGGACCACCTACGAGCAGTACTTC
abundance: -
v_gene: TRBV6-4
j_gene: TRBJ2-7
d_gene: TRBD2

CDR3aa: CASRKDRVGTEAFF
CDR3nt: TGTGCCAGTAGGAAAGACAGGGTGGGCACTGAAGCTTTCTTT
abundance: -
v_gene: TRBV19
j_gene: TRBJ1-1
d_gene: TRBD1

CDR3aa: CASSLSGAGTDTQYF
CDR3nt: TGTGCCAGCAGCTTATCAGGGGCTGGGACAGATACGCAGTATTTT
abundance: -
v_gene: TRBV7-9
j_gene: TRBJ2-3
d_gene: -

CDR3aa: CASSETGAEETQYF
CDR3nt: TGCGCCAGCAGTGAAACTGGAGCAGAGGAGACCCAGTACTTC
abundance: -
v_gene: TRBV10-1
j_gene: TRBJ2-5
d_gene: -

CDR3aa: CASSPGLQWQPQHF
CDR3nt: TGTGCCAGCAGCCCCGGACTGCAGTGGCAGCCCCAGCATTTT
abundance: -
v_gene: TRBV6-2/TRBV6-3
j_gene: TRBJ1-5
d_gene: -

CDR3aa: CASSQDSGAAEAFF
CDR3nt: TGTGCCAGCAGCCAAGACAGTGGGGCGGCTGAAGCTTTCTTT
abundance: -
v_gene: TRBV14
j_gene: TRBJ1-1
d_gene: -

CDR3aa: CASTRGGYEQFF
CDR3nt: TGTGCCAGCACCCGGGGGGGTTATGAGCAGTTCTTC
abundance: few
v_gene: TRBV7-9
j_gene: TRBJ2-1
d_gene: TRBD2